These 22 T cell receptor beta chains originate from one sample sequenced in a study of cytomegalovirus exposure and HLA in healthy donors. Profiled with immunoSEQ multiplex PCR; TCRdb holds only in-frame clones, not every one. The sample holds 250,000 to 400,000 clones, roughly 87% seen once. The sequenced sample consisted of PBMCs. All receptors come from a man younger than 45 in good health and CMV-seronegative.

The V gene is TRBV6-5, the J gene TRBJ2-1; 10 nucleotides align to TRBD2. The germline CDR1 and CDR2 sequences are MNHEY and SVGAGI. This CDR3 has 14 residues. After removal of 5 bases from V and 9 bases from J, the junction contained 7 bases not matched to a gene. This chain's CDR3 is CASSNKRGGPEQFF. In nucleotides, the CDR3 is TGTGCCAGCAGTAACAAGCGGGGGGGCCCTGAGCAGTTCTTC.

V and J are TRBV11-2 and TRBJ2-7, with 7 nucleotides matching TRBD2. Germline values: CDR1 SGHAT, CDR2 FQNNGV. The CDR3 is 15 residues long. V was clipped by 2 bases and J by 2 bases; unmatched bases: 6. CDR3 DNA: TGTGCCAGCAGCTTATTCGGGGAGGGCCCCTACGAGCAGTACTTC. Its protein is CASSLFGEGPYEQYF.

The chain joins TRBV6-1 to TRBJ1-2; no definite D call. Germline-derived CDR1 and CDR2 are MNHNS and SASEGT. This CDR3 has 13 amino acids. The ends were cut back, 5 bases at V and 2 bases at J, with 9 bases in the middle. The CDR3 is CASSYSENYGYTF. DNA of the CDR3: TGTGCCAGCAGTTATTCCGAGAACTATGGCTACACCTTC.

This chain links TRBV14 with TRBJ1-1; tentative D call: TRBD1 (5 bases). The germline V gene has CDR1 SGHDN and CDR2 FVKESK. The CDR3 loop spans 16 amino acids. V lost 4 bases to trimming and J lost 0 bases, with 15 bases between them. In DNA, the CDR3 is TGTGCCAGCAGCCGCGACGTAGGACAACTGAACACTGAAGCTTTCTTT. Its translation: CASSRDVGQLNTEAFF.

The chain has TRBV5-1 and TRBJ2-3, with D possibly TRBD2 on 5 matching bases. Germline V CDR1 and CDR2: SGHRS, YFSETQ. V shed 0 bases and J shed 6 bases, with 20 bases lying between them. The CDR3 is made up of 17 amino acids. The CDR3 nucleotides read TGCGCCAGCAGCTTGGAAGAGGGCAAGGACCCAATGGATACGCAGTATTTT. Translating it yields CASSLEEGKDPMDTQYF.

This clone was counted only a few times. The chain joins TRBV5-1 to TRBJ1-6, with D tentatively TRBD1 (6 bases). Germline V lookup: CDR1 SGHRS, CDR2 YFSETQ. Deletions cut 4 bases from V and 5 bases from J, with 13 bases between. This CDR3 has 15 residues. CDR3 amino acids: CASSRGTRDNSPLHF. The CDR3 bases are TGCGCCAGCAGCAGGGGGACACGCGATAATTCACCCCTCCACTTT.

The genes are TRBV6-5 and TRBJ1-4, with TRBD1 matching 7 bases. V was clipped by 4 bases and J by 4 bases; unmatched bases: 6. Germline-derived CDR1 and CDR2 are MNHEY and SVGAGI. The CDR3 has 15 amino acids. The CDR3 loop is CASSFSGTDNEKLFF. CDR3 sequence (DNA): TGTGCCAGCAGTTTCTCCGGGACAGATAATGAAAAACTGTTTTTT.

In the case of this clone: The sample contains more than one DNA sequence encoding this CDR3. The chain uses TRBV2 and TRBJ2-1; D possibly corresponds to TRBD2 (6 bases). Trimming removed 6 bases from V and 0 bases from J, with 12 bases in between. Germline CDR1 reads SNHLY; CDR2 reads FYNNEI. The CDR3 is made up of 15 amino acids. This CDR3 is CASRPRGSSYNEQFF. DNA of the CDR3: TGTGCCAGCAGGCCTCGGGGGAGCTCCTACAATGAGCAGTTCTTC.

V usage is TRBV6-1 and J usage is TRBJ2-1; 7 bases map to TRBD1. V lost 4 bases to trimming and J lost 2 bases; unmatched junction nucleotides: 8. This CDR3 comprises 16 residues. CDR1 is MNHNS and CDR2 is SASEGT in the germline V gene. The CDR3: CASSGSQGMAYNEQFF. CDR3 nucleotides: TGTGCCAGCAGTGGATCACAGGGGATGGCCTACAATGAGCAGTTCTTC.

Details on this clone: Distinct nucleotide sequences in the sample also encode this CDR3. The chain is built from TRBV19 and TRBJ1-5; the D gene is possibly TRBD1 (6 bases). CDR1 LNHDA and CDR2 SQIVND come from the germline V gene (reference sequence). V was shortened by 3 bases and J by 4 bases, with 10 bases between the two germline ends. The CDR3 covers 14 residues. The CDR3 protein is CASSIRDRNQPQHF. DNA of the CDR3: TGTGCCAGTAGTATTAGAGACAGGAATCAGCCCCAGCATTTT.

This clone was counted only a few times. The rearrangement links TRBV15 to TRBJ2-3; 10 bases align to TRBD2. This CDR3 is 15 amino acids long. The V gene's germline CDR1 is LNHNV and CDR2 YYDKDF (reference sequence). V lost 3 bases, J lost 6 bases, and 6 bases stayed unmatched. CDR3 nucleotide sequence: TGTGCCACCAGCAGTACTAGCGGGGCAGCCGATACGCAGTATTTT. Its protein product is CATSSTSGAADTQYF.

The CDR3 spells CASSAGGFGYGYTF. CDR3 nucleotide sequence: TGTGCCAGCAGCGCAGGGGGATTCGGCTATGGCTACACCTTC. This sequence joins TRBV7-2 and TRBJ1-2; TRBD1 agrees at 7 bases. CDR1 and CDR2 from the germline V gene are SGHTA and FQGNSA. CDR3 length equals 14 residues. Unmatched junction bases numbered 7, after V lost 5 bases and J lost 4 bases.

The CDR3 loop is CASSVERRNDRGEQFF. Written as DNA, the CDR3 is TGTGCCAGCAGCGTAGAGCGCCGGAATGACAGGGGTGAGCAGTTCTTC. This chain joins TRBV9 and TRBJ2-1; 8 nucleotides line up with TRBD1. This CDR3 has 16 amino acids. With 0 bases clipped from V and 9 bases from J, the junction kept 11 bases outside the gene matches. Per the germline V gene, CDR1 is SGDLS and CDR2 is YYNGEE. Combining the CDR3 with reference TRBV9 and TRBJ2-1 gives the whole variable domain DSGVTQTPKHLITATGQRVTLRCSPRSGDLSVYWYQQSLDQGLQFLIQYYNGEERAKGNILERFSAQQFPDLHSELNLSSLELGDSALYFCASSVERRNDRGEQFFGPGTRLTVL.

The chain has TRBV2 and TRBJ2-5; 11 bases fit TRBD2. CDR1 SNHLY and CDR2 FYNNEI come from the germline V gene. The CDR3 runs to 15 residues. Trimming cost V 7 bases and J 2 bases; bases outside gene matches: 6. In DNA form, the CDR3 reads TGTGCCAGCAAAGATGGGACTAGCGGTCAAGAGACCCAGTACTTC. Its translation is CASKDGTSGQETQYF.

The rearrangement uses TRBV29-1 and TRBJ2-7, with TRBD1 matching 8 bases. Trimming took 7 bases from V and 3 from J; bases not matched to a gene: 5. Germline V gene lookup returns CDR1 SQVTM and CDR2 ANQGSEA. The length of the CDR3 is 12 residues. Here the CDR3 DNA reads TGCAGCGCAGGGGGCATCCGCTACGAGCAGTACTTC. It translates to CSAGGIRYEQYF.

The V gene is TRBV6-5, the J gene TRBJ1-2; possible D gene TRBD1, 6 bases. V was clipped by 7 bases and J by 5 bases, with 11 bases between them. Germline values: CDR1 MNHEY, CDR2 SVGAGI. The CDR3 totals 12 residues. CDR3 in amino acids: CASTQGVYGYTF. The DNA for the CDR3 is TGTGCCAGCACACAGGGTGTTTATGGCTACACCTTC.

This chain joins TRBV19 and TRBJ1-2, with TRBD1 matching 9 bases. V gave up 1 base and J gave up 2 bases; unmatched junction bases: 2. There are 15 residues in the CDR3. The germline V gene encodes CDR1 LNHDA and CDR2 SQIVND (reference sequence). Here the CDR3 reads CASSIGGQGNYGYTF. The CDR3 DNA follows: TGTGCCAGTAGTATAGGGGGACAGGGCAACTATGGCTACACCTTC.

This sequence joins TRBV11-2 and TRBJ2-7; 11 bases agree with TRBD2. Trimming took 6 bases from V and 5 from J; bases not matched to a gene: 9. The CDR3 totals 15 residues. Germline values: CDR1 SGHAT, CDR2 FQNNGV. CDR3 coding DNA: TGTGCCAGCAGGGATGGGCTAGCGGGGGGCCACGAGCAGTACTTC. Translation: CASRDGLAGGHEQYF.

V is TRBV28 and J is TRBJ1-4; 8 positions agree with TRBD1. J was trimmed by 5 bases and V by 5 bases; bases with no gene match: 4. The CDR3 has 14 residues. The germline V gene encodes CDR1 MDHEN and CDR2 SYDVKM. The CDR3 is CASSTRTGNEKLFF. In DNA, the CDR3 is TGTGCCAGCAGTACACGGACAGGGAATGAAAAACTGTTTTTT.

In this sample, this clone turned up a few times. V gene TRBV7-9 combines with J gene TRBJ1-1; the D is unclear. Trimming pared 5 bases from V and 3 bases from J, leaving 4 bases between. This CDR3 region has 11 residues. Per germline, CDR1 SEHNR and CDR2 FQNEAQ (reference sequence). CDR3: CASSIDTEAFF. The CDR3 DNA reads as TGTGCCAGCAGCATCGACACTGAAGCTTTCTTT.

This clone was detected a few times. This chain connects TRBV27 to TRBJ1-6, with 9 nucleotides matching TRBD1. V shed 5 bases and J 10 bases; nucleotides not matched to a gene: 12. This CDR3 spans 16 amino acids. CDR1 and CDR2 (germline): MNHEY, SMNVEV (reference sequence). For the CDR3, the DNA is TGTGCCAGCAGTAGGACCACCGGGACAGGGAAATCACCCCTCCACTTT. Translating gives CASSRTTGTGKSPLHF.

The rearrangement joins TRBV18 to TRBJ2-3; the match to TRBD2 covers 14 bases. After removal of 3 bases from V and 4 bases from J, the junction contained 3 bases not matched to a gene. There are 16 residues in the CDR3. Per the germline V gene, CDR1 is KGHSH and CDR2 is LQKENI. CDR3 sequence (DNA): TGTGCCAGCTCACCGGGACTAGCGGGGGAGGCAGATACGCAGTATTTT. Its translation is CASSPGLAGEADTQYF. Full variable domain (missing parts from reference TRBV18 and TRBJ2-3): NAGVMQNPRHLVRRRGQEARLRCSPMKGHSHVYWYRQLPEEGLKFMVYLQKENIIDESGMPKERFSAEFPKEGPSILRIQQVVRGDSAAYFCASSPGLAGEADTQYFGPGTRLTVL.